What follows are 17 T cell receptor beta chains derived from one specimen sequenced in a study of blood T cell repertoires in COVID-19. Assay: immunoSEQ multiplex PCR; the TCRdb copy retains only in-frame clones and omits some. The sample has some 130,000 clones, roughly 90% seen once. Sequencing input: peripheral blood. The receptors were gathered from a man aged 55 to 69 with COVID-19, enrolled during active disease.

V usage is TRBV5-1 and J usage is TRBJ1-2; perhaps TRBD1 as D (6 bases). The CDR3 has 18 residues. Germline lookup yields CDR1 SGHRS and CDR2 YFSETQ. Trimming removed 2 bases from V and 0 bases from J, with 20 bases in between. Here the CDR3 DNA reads TGCGCCAGCAGCTTTTCCCCTACCGGTGGGACAACTAACTATGGCTACACCTTC. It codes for CASSFSPTGGTTNYGYTF.

This chain's CDR3 is CASSHRTGSNQPQHF. CDR3 coding DNA: TGTGCCAGCAGTCACCGGACAGGTAGCAATCAGCCCCAGCATTTT. J is TRBJ1-5 and V is TRBV6-6; 7 positions match TRBD1. J was trimmed by 0 bases and V by 5 bases; bases with no gene match: 4. Germline loops: CDR1 MNHNY, CDR2 SVGAGI (reference sequence). This CDR3 spans 15 amino acids.

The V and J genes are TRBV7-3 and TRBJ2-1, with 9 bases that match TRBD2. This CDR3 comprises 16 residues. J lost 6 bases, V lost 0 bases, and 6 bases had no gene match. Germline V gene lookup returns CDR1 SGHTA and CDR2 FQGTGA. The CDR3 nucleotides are TGTGCCAGCAGCTTAACCGAAGGGACTAGCCGCAATGAGCAGTTCTTC. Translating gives CASSLTEGTSRNEQFF.

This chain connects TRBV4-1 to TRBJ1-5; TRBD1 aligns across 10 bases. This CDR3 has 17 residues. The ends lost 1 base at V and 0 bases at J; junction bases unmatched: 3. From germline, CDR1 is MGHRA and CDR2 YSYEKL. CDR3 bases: TGCGCCAGCAGCCAAGGGACAGGGGGTGGTAGCAATCAGCCCCAGCATTTT. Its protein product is CASSQGTGGGSNQPQHF.

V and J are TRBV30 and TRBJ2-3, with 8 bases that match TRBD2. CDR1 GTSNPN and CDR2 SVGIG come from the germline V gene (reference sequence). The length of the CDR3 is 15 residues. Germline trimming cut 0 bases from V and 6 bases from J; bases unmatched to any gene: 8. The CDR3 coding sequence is TGTGCCTGGAGTGTGTACCAGCGGGGGAGGGATACGCAGTATTTT. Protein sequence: CAWSVYQRGRDTQYF.

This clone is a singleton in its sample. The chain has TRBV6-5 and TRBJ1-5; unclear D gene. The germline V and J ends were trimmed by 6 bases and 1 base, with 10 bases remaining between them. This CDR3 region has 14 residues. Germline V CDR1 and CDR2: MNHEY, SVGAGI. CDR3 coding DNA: TGTGCCAGCAGACAGTTTAACAGCAATCAGCCCCAGCATTTT. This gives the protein CASRQFNSNQPQHF.

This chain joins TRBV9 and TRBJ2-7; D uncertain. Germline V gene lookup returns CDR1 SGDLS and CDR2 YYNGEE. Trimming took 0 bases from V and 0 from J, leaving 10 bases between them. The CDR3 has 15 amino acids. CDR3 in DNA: TGTGCCAGCAGCGTAGACAGCTCCGTCTCCTACGAGCAGTACTTC. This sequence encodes CASSVDSSVSYEQYF. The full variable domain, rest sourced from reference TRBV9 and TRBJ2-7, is DSGVTQTPKHLITATGQRVTLRCSPRSGDLSVYWYQQSLDQGLQFLIQYYNGEERAKGNILERFSAQQFPDLHSELNLSSLELGDSALYFCASSVDSSVSYEQYFGPGTRLTVT.

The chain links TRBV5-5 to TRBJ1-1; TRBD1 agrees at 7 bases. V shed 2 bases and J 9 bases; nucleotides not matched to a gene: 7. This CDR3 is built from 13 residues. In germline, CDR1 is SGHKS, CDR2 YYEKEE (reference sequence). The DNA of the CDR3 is TGTGCCAGCAGCTTCCCTGACAGGGCTCAAGCTTTCTTT. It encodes CASSFPDRAQAFF.

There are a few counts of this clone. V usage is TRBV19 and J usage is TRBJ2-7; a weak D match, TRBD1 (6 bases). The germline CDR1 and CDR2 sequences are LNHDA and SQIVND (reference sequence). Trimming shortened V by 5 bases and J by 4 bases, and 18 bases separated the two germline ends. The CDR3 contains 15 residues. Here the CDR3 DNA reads TGTGCCAGTAGTTCAGGTGTGGGGGCGAATTACGAGCAGTACTTC. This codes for CASSSGVGANYEQYF.

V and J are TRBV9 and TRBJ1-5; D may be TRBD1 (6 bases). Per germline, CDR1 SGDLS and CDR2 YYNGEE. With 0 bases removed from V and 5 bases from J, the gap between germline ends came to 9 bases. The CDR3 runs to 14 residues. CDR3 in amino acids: CASSVGTAHQPQHF. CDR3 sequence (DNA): TGTGCCAGCAGCGTAGGGACAGCTCATCAGCCCCAGCATTTT.

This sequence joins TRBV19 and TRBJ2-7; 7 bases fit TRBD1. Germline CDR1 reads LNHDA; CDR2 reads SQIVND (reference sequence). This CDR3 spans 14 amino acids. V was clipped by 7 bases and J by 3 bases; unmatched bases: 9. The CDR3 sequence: CASTRSTGHYEQYF. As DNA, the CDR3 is TGTGCCAGTACTCGATCGACAGGGCACTACGAGCAGTACTTC.

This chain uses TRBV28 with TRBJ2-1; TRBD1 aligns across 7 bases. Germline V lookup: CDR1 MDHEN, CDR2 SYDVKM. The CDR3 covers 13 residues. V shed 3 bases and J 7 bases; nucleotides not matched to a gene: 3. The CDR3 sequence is CASSLGQKNEQFF. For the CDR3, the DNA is TGTGCCAGCAGTTTGGGACAGAAAAATGAGCAGTTCTTC.

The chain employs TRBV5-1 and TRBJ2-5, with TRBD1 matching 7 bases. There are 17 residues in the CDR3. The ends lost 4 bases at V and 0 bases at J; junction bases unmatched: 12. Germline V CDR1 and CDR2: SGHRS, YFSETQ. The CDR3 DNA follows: TGCGCCAGCAGCCTCGGGACAGCCGTTATGCACCAAGAGACCCAGTACTTC. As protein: CASSLGTAVMHQETQYF.

The CDR3 reads CASSQGTLQSSYEQYF. In DNA form, the CDR3 reads TGCGCCAGCAGCCAAGGAACATTACAGTCTTCCTACGAGCAGTACTTC. The V gene is TRBV4-3, the J gene TRBJ2-7; D is unresolved. Germline-derived CDR1 and CDR2 are LGHNA and YSLEER. The CDR3 covers 16 residues. Trimming stripped 1 base from V and 1 base from J, with 14 bases between.

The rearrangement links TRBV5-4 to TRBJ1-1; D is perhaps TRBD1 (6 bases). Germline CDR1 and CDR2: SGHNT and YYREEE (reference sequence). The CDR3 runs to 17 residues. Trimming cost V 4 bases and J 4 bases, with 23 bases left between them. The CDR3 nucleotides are TGTGCCAGCAGCCGAGGGTCAGGGGAACTCACAGGCACTGAAGCTTTCTTT. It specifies CASSRGSGELTGTEAFF.

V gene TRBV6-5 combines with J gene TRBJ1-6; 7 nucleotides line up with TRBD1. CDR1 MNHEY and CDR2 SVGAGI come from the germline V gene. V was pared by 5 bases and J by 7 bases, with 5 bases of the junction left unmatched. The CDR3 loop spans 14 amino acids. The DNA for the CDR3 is TGTGCCAGCAGTCGACAGGGATCGAATTCACCCCTCCACTTT. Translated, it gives CASSRQGSNSPLHF.

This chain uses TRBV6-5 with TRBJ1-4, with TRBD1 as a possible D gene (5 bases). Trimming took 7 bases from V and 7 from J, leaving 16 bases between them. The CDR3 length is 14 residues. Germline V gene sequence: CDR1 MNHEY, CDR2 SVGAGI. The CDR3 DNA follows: TGTGCCAGCAAAGACGGGGGGTTTGGTGAAAAACTGTTTTTT. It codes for CASKDGGFGEKLFF.